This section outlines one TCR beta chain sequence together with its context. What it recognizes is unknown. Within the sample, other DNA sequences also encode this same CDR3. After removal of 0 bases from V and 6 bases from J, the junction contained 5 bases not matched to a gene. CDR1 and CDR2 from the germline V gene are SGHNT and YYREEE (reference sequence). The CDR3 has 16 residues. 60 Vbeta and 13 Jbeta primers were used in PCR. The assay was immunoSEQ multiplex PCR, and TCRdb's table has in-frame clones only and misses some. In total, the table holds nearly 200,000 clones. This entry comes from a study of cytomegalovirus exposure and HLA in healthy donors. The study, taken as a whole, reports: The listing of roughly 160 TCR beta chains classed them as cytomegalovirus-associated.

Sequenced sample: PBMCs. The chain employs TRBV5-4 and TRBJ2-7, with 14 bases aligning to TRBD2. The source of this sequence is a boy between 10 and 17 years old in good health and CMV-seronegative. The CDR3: CASSLGLAGGPSEQYF. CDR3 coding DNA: TGTGCCAGCAGCTTGGGACTAGCGGGGGGGCCTTCCGAGCAGTACTTC.